Below are 28 T cell receptor beta chains sequenced from a single sample in a study of blood T cell repertoires in COVID-19 (dated by TCRdb to 2018 to 2020). Library method: the immunoSEQ multiplex PCR assay. TCRdb carries this immuneACCESS record with in-frame sequences only. Its versions omit some clonotypes, under half of them owing to an unresolved V gene in the studies checked, with the rest unexplained. The sample includes around 180,000 clones, with around 85% observed a single time. The ten largest clones add up to 6.9% of the sample. Material: peripheral blood. The receptors here all came from a man older than 75 with COVID-19, enrolled during active disease.

Notes on this clone: Other nucleotide sequences from this sample produce the same CDR3. J is TRBJ2-5 and V is TRBV12-3 or TRBV12-4, with 7 bases that match TRBD2. V was pared by 5 bases and J by 5 bases, with 5 bases of the junction left unmatched. The CDR3 spans 13 residues. The CDR3: CASSPRGGETQYF. Here the CDR3 DNA reads TGTGCCAGCAGTCCCCGGGGAGGGGAGACCCAGTACTTC.

V is TRBV7-2 and J is TRBJ2-1; D gene unclear. This CDR3 region has 16 residues. V was clipped by 2 bases and J by 0 bases, with 11 bases between them. CDR1 is SGHTA, CDR2 FQGNSA, per germline. CDR3 loop: CASSLTWRFSYNEQFF. Written as DNA, the CDR3 is TGTGCCAGCAGCTTAACTTGGAGATTCTCCTACAATGAGCAGTTCTTC. The complete variable domain, with remaining parts taken from reference TRBV7-2 and TRBJ2-1, reads GAGVSQSPSNKVTEKGKDVELRCDPISGHTALYWYRQSLGQGLEFLIYFQGNSAPDKSGLPSDRFSAERTGGSVSTLTIQRTQQEDSAVYLCASSLTWRFSYNEQFFGPGTRLTVL.

V and J are TRBV6-1 and TRBJ1-1, with TRBD1 matching 9 bases. CDR3 length: 17 amino acids. CDR1 is MNHNS, CDR2 SASEGT, per germline. With V trimmed by 1 base and J by 5 bases, 11 bases remained unmatched. As DNA, the CDR3 is TGTGCCAGCAGTGAAGGGGGACAGGGTGGAGATAAGACTGAAGCTTTCTTT. As protein: CASSEGGQGGDKTEAFF.

This sequence joins TRBV4-2 and TRBJ1-1; 8 nucleotides line up with TRBD1. The germline gives CDR1 LGHNA, CDR2 YNFKEQ. The junction had 7 bases not matched to a gene; V was cut back by 4 bases and J by 3 bases. This CDR3 is 15 amino acids long. The CDR3 loop is CASSPDYRGDTEAFF. The CDR3 DNA reads TGTGCCAGCAGCCCGGACTACAGGGGGGACACTGAAGCTTTCTTT.

This chain connects TRBV5-4 to TRBJ1-6; 7 bases align to TRBD1. With V trimmed by 4 bases and J by 7 bases, 8 bases remained unmatched. Germline CDR1 is SGHNT and CDR2 is YYREEE (reference sequence). The CDR3 is made up of 15 amino acids. CDR3 nucleotides: TGTGCCAGCAGCGCCGGACAGGCGGGAAATTCACCCCTCCACTTT. It yields the protein CASSAGQAGNSPLHF.

This chain links TRBV5-4 with TRBJ1-1; weak D call: TRBD1 (5 bases). Germline lookup yields CDR1 SGHNT and CDR2 YYREEE (reference sequence). The CDR3 totals 13 residues. Trimming removed 6 bases at V and 4 bases at J, with 13 bases between. CDR3 protein: CASKSEGITEAFF. The DNA for the CDR3 is TGTGCCAGCAAATCGGAGGGGATCACTGAAGCTTTCTTT. Drawing the rest from reference TRBV5-4 and TRBJ1-1, the complete variable domain is ETGVTQSPTHLIKTRGQQVTLRCSSQSGHNTVSWYQQALGQGPQFIFQYYREEENGRGNFPPRFSGLQFPNYSSELNVNALELDDSALYLCASKSEGITEAFFGQGTRLTVV.

This clone was recorded many times. The V call is TRBV27, the J call TRBJ2-7; a possible D gene is TRBD1 (7 bases). The length of the CDR3 is 14 residues. Germline assignment: CDR1 MNHEY and CDR2 SMNVEV (reference sequence). V was pared by 5 bases and J by 3 bases, with 14 bases between. The CDR3 region is CASSPRGTVYEQYF. DNA of the CDR3: TGTGCCAGCAGTCCACGCGGGACAGTCTACGAGCAGTACTTC.

This chain joins TRBV5-1 and TRBJ2-1, with 8 positions matching TRBD1. CDR1 is SGHRS and CDR2 is YFSETQ in the germline V gene. V gave up 0 bases and J gave up 5 bases; unmatched junction bases: 7. This CDR3 has 16 residues. CDR3 nucleotide sequence: TGCGCCAGCAGCTTGGTGGCAGGACAGGGTCACAATGAGCAGTTCTTC. Translated, it gives CASSLVAGQGHNEQFF.

This chain links TRBV14 with TRBJ2-1, with 9 bases identical to TRBD1. Trimming at V came to 4 bases and at J to 4 bases, leaving 8 bases not matched to a gene. Germline CDR1 and CDR2: SGHDN and FVKESK. The CDR3 totals 16 residues. The CDR3 DNA sequence: TGTGCCAGCAGCCCCTCGGCGACAGGGGGTTACAATGAGCAGTTCTTC. This translates into CASSPSATGGYNEQFF.

DNA of the CDR3: TGTGCCAGCAGCTCCCGACAGTACTTCCTTGATGGCTACACCTTC. Protein sequence: CASSSRQYFLDGYTF. This sequence joins TRBV7-2 and TRBJ1-2; a weak D match, TRBD1 (5 bases). Trimming removed 4 bases from V and 6 bases from J, with 18 bases in between. CDR3 size: 15 residues. Germline lookup yields CDR1 SGHTA and CDR2 FQGNSA. Complete variable domain (other parts from reference TRBV7-2 and TRBJ1-2): GAGVSQSPSNKVTEKGKDVELRCDPISGHTALYWYRQSLGQGLEFLIYFQGNSAPDKSGLPSDRFSAERTGGSVSTLTIQRTQQEDSAVYLCASSSRQYFLDGYTFGSGTRLTVV.

V and J are TRBV12-3 or TRBV12-4 and TRBJ2-7, with D possibly being TRBD2 (5 bases). The CDR3 contains 13 residues. The V end was cut by 5 bases, the J end by 0 bases, with 8 bases between. The CDR3 reads CASSLGNSYEQYF. The CDR3 DNA is TGTGCCAGCAGTCTCGGGAACTCCTACGAGCAGTACTTC.

V gene TRBV19 combines with J gene TRBJ2-1; TRBD1 matches 10 bases. The germline gives CDR1 LNHDA, CDR2 SQIVND (reference sequence). Germline trimming cut 5 bases from V and 6 bases from J; bases unmatched to any gene: 7. CDR3 length: 15 amino acids. The CDR3 reads CASSVTGTGVNEQFF. The CDR3 DNA follows: TGTGCCAGTAGTGTTACCGGGACAGGGGTCAATGAGCAGTTCTTC.

The V gene is TRBV2, the J gene TRBJ1-2; D uncertain. This CDR3 is 12 amino acids long. In germline, CDR1 is SNHLY, CDR2 FYNNEI. V was clipped by 5 bases and J by 4 bases, with 8 bases between them. The CDR3 region is CASSTSGYGYTF. In DNA form, the CDR3 reads TGTGCCAGCAGTACATCGGGCTATGGCTACACCTTC.

Turning to this clone: The same CDR3 arises from other DNA sequences in this sample as well. The genes are TRBV5-1 and TRBJ1-3; D is unresolved. The CDR3 consists of 16 residues. The V end lost 0 bases, the J end lost 0 bases, and 10 bases lay between the germline ends. CDR1 is SGHRS, CDR2 YFSETQ, per germline. CDR3 loop: CASSLGGLSSGNTIYF. As DNA, the CDR3 is TGCGCCAGCAGCTTGGGAGGTCTTAGCTCTGGAAACACCATATATTTT. The full variable domain, with the rest looked up from reference TRBV5-1 and TRBJ1-3, is KAGVTQTPRYLIKTRGQQVTLSCSPISGHRSVSWYQQTPGQGLQFLFEYFSETQRNKGNFPGRFSGRQFSNSRSEMNVSTLELGDSALYLCASSLGGLSSGNTIYFGEGSWLTVV.

V and J are TRBV2 and TRBJ1-2; D is unresolved. Germline V lookup: CDR1 SNHLY, CDR2 FYNNEI. Between the trimmed V and J ends, which lost 7 bases and 13 bases, there was a span of 19 bases. This CDR3 has 12 amino acids. The CDR3 region is CASKGAGRVSTF. The CDR3 bases are TGTGCCAGCAAGGGTGCGGGGAGGGTCTCCACCTTC.

This rearrangement joins TRBV6-1 to TRBJ1-5; D may be TRBD1 (5 bases). The CDR3 loop spans 14 amino acids. Germline values: CDR1 MNHNS, CDR2 SASEGT. Trimming cost V 3 bases and J 4 bases, with 10 bases left between them. The CDR3 DNA reads as TGTGCCAGCAGTGACACAGGTAGTAATCAGCCCCAGCATTTT. Its translation is CASSDTGSNQPQHF.

This clone was seen just once. The chain recombines TRBV5-1 with TRBJ2-1; 10 nucleotides line up with TRBD2. Trimming cost V 4 bases and J 6 bases; bases outside gene matches: 7. CDR1 and CDR2 (germline): SGHRS, YFSETQ. CDR3 length: 15 amino acids. CDR3 sequence reads: CASSPGLAMGNEQFF. In DNA form, the CDR3 reads TGCGCCAGCAGCCCGGGACTAGCGATGGGCAATGAGCAGTTCTTC.

This chain links TRBV19 with TRBJ1-5; possibly TRBD1 for D (6 bases). The CDR3 is made up of 13 amino acids. V lost 7 bases, J lost 3 bases, and 10 bases lay in between. Germline V gives CDR1 LNHDA, CDR2 SQIVND (reference sequence). This chain's CDR3 is CASTGQYNQPQHF. CDR3 bases: TGTGCCAGTACCGGACAGTACAATCAGCCCCAGCATTTT. The variable domain in full, with the rest retrieved from reference TRBV19 and TRBJ1-5, is DGGITQSPKYLFRKEGQNVTLSCEQNLNHDAMYWYRQDPGQGLRLIYYSQIVNDFQKGDIAEGYSVSREKKESFPLTVTSAQKNPTAFYLCASTGQYNQPQHFGDGTRLSIL.

V and J are TRBV12-3 or TRBV12-4 and TRBJ2-5; D is ambiguous. V lost 3 bases and J lost 7, with 6 bases in between. The CDR3 is 11 residues long. The CDR3 loop is CASSFSGTQYF. For the CDR3, the DNA is TGTGCCAGCAGTTTTTCGGGGACCCAGTACTTC.

The CDR3 DNA is TGTGCCACCAGTGATTCCCTCCGGGTTTCCTACAATGAGCAGTTCTTC. Protein product: CATSDSLRVSYNEQFF. The V and J genes are TRBV24-1 and TRBJ2-1; no clear D. Germline assignment: CDR1 KGHDR and CDR2 SFDVKD. V shed 2 bases and J shed 1 base, with 11 bases lying between them. The CDR3 loop spans 16 amino acids.

V usage is TRBV6-2 or TRBV6-3 and J usage is TRBJ1-1; 10 bases align to TRBD1. The V gene's germline CDR1 is MNHEY and CDR2 SVGEGT. V dropped 4 bases and J dropped 4; count of bases not matched to a gene: 15. The CDR3 covers 18 residues. The CDR3 DNA sequence: TGTGCCAGCAGTTCCCCCCTGGCAAGACAGGGGGCCAGCACTGAAGCTTTCTTT. Translating gives CASSSPLARQGASTEAFF.

This clone appeared once. The J gene is TRBJ1-4, the V gene TRBV6-5; 8 nucleotides match TRBD1. The length of the CDR3 is 16 residues. V lost 0 bases to trimming and J lost 7 bases; unmatched junction nucleotides: 7. CDR1 is MNHEY and CDR2 is SVGAGI in the germline V gene. The CDR3 DNA reads TGTGCCAGCAGTTACTCGCAACCAGGGGGCCGTGAAAAACTGTTTTTT. It is translated as CASSYSQPGGREKLFF.

This clone was recorded only once. The chain combines TRBV27 with TRBJ2-1, with TRBD1 identical over 7 bases. The CDR3 runs 16 residues. Germline assignment: CDR1 MNHEY and CDR2 SMNVEV (reference sequence). The trim removed 6 bases at V and 2 bases at J, leaving 10 bases unmatched. The chain's CDR3 is CASSSSTGPPYNEQFF. The CDR3 nucleotides are TGTGCCAGCAGCTCCTCGACAGGGCCTCCCTACAATGAGCAGTTCTTC.

This clone was recorded only once. This chain uses TRBV12-5 with TRBJ1-1; 7 bases match TRBD1. V trimming: 1 base; J trimming: 4 bases; junction bases outside the gene matches: 6. The CDR3 is 15 amino acids. The germline V gene has CDR1 LGHNT and CDR2 FRNRAP. The CDR3 sequence is CASGLELGGTTEAFF. The CDR3 DNA is TGTGCTAGTGGTTTGGAATTAGGGGGCACCACTGAAGCTTTCTTT.

The chain employs TRBV11-2 and TRBJ2-1; tentative D call: TRBD1 (6 bases). In germline, CDR1 is SGHAT, CDR2 FQNNGV. There are 17 residues in the CDR3. V lost 1 base and J lost 0, with 13 bases in between. The CDR3 coding sequence is TGTGCCAGCAGCTTAGTAGGGACACGGAGCTCCTACAATGAGCAGTTCTTC. Translated, it gives CASSLVGTRSSYNEQFF.

This clone was recorded only once. V is TRBV2 and J is TRBJ1-2; D ambiguous. Trimming left V 4 bases short and J 4 bases short, with 7 bases between. The CDR3 sequence is 12 residues long. In germline, CDR1 is SNHLY, CDR2 FYNNEI. Here the CDR3 DNA reads TGTGCCAGCAGTGCCCGAGCCTATGGCTACACCTTC. Its translation is CASSARAYGYTF. Full variable domain (remainder filled in from reference TRBV2 and TRBJ1-2): EPEVTQTPSHQVTQMGQEVILRCVPISNHLYFYWYRQILGQKVEFLVSFYNNEISEKSEIFDDQFSVERPDGSNFTLKIRSTKLEDSAMYFCASSARAYGYTFGSGTRLTVV.

J is TRBJ2-3 and V is TRBV28; 7 bases align to TRBD2. The CDR3 has 15 residues. With V trimmed by 5 bases and J by 1 base, 6 bases remained unmatched. Germline CDR1 reads MDHEN; CDR2 reads SYDVKM. This CDR3 reads CASSTRLAGTDTQYF. The CDR3 DNA follows: TGTGCCAGCAGTACGCGACTAGCCGGCACAGATACGCAGTATTTT.

The rearrangement links TRBV6-5 to TRBJ1-1, with a weak D call TRBD1 (5 bases). Per the germline V gene, CDR1 is MNHEY and CDR2 is SVGAGI. The CDR3 has 13 amino acids. Trimming took off 0 bases at V and 8 bases at J, with 10 bases between the two ends. Written as DNA, the CDR3 is TGTGCCAGCAGTTACTCATCAGGGAGGGAAGCTTTCTTT. Translated: CASSYSSGREAFF.